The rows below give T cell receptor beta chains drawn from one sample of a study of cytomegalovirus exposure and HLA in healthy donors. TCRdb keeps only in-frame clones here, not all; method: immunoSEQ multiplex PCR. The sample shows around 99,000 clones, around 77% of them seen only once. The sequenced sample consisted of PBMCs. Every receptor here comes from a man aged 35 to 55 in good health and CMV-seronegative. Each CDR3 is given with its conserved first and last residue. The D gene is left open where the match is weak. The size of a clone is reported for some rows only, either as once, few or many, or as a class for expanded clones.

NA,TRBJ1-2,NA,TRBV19,CASSISQGMDYGYTF,TGTGCCAGTAGTATATCCCAGGGTATGGACTATGGCTACACCTTC
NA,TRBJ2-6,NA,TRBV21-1,CASSKEGSGPDFPGANVLTF,TGTGCCAGCAGCAAAGAAGGGTCAGGGCCAGACTTTCCTGGGGCCAACGTCCTGACTTTC
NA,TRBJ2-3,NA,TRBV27,CASSYRAGDTQYF,TGTGCCAGCAGTTACAGGGCCGGAGATACGCAGTATTTT
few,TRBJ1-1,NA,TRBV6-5,CASGAGISNTEAFF,TGTGCCAGCGGCGCAGGGATTTCCAACACTGAAGCTTTCTTT
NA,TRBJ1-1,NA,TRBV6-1,CASSERENTEAFF,TGTGCCAGCAGTGAACGGGAGAACACTGAAGCTTTCTTT
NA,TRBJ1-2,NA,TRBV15,CATSRDRRGTRGDYGYTF,TGTGCCACCAGCAGAGACAGGAGAGGGACACGAGGGGACTATGGCTACACCTTC
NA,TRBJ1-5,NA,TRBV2,CASRRGGTSNQPQHF,TGTGCCAGCAGAAGGGGAGGGACGAGCAATCAGCCCCAGCATTTT
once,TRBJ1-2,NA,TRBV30,CAWSNSLGYTF,TGTGCCTGGAGTAACAGCTTAGGCTACACCTTC
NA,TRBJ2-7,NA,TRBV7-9,CASRQGVAGDSGTNYEQYF,TGTGCCAGCAGACAGGGGGTAGCGGGGGACAGCGGCACGAACTACGAGCAGTACTTC
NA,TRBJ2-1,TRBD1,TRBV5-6,CASSLAGQGAFEQFF,TGTGCCAGCAGCTTGGCGGGACAGGGGGCTTTTGAGCAGTTCTTC
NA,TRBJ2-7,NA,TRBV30,CAWSVGPGSYEQYF,TGTGCCTGGAGTGTTGGGCCGGGGTCCTACGAGCAGTACTTC
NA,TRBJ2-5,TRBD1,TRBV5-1,CASSPGTGVEETQYF,TGCGCCAGCAGCCCAGGGACAGGGGTAGAAGAGACCCAGTACTTC
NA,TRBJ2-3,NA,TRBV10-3,CAISEGGETSPATDTQYF,TGTGCCATCAGTGAAGGAGGGGAGACCTCGCCCGCCACAGATACGCAGTATTTT
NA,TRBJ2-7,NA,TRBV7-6,CASSLEQGLSYEQYF,TGTGCCAGCAGCTTAGAGCAGGGTCTGTCCTACGAGCAGTACTTC
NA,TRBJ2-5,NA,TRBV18,CASSRVAGETQYF,TGTGCCAGCTCACGAGTGGCGGGAGAGACCCAGTACTTC
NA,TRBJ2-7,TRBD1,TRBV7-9,CASSLVAGTGGTYEQYF,TGTGCCAGCAGCTTAGTTGCCGGGACAGGGGGGACCTACGAGCAGTACTTC
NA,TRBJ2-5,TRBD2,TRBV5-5,CASRFGLASAQIQETQYF,TGTGCCAGCCGATTCGGACTAGCGAGCGCTCAGATCCAAGAGACCCAGTACTTC
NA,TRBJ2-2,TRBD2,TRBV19,CASSIRTSGSSGELFF,TGTGCCAGTAGTATACGGACTAGCGGGTCCTCCGGGGAGCTGTTTTTT
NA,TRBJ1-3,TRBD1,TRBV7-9,CASRTTGEGSGNTIYF,TGTGCCAGCAGAACGACAGGGGAAGGCTCTGGAAACACCATATATTTT
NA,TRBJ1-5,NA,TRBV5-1,CASSLAPRGQPQHF,TGCGCCAGCAGCTTGGCTCCAAGGGGGCAGCCCCAGCATTTT
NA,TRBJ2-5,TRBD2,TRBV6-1,CASSPLAGKETQYF,TGTGCCAGCAGTCCCCTAGCGGGTAAAGAGACCCAGTACTTC
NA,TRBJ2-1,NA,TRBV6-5,CASSGGTKYNEQFF,TGTGCCAGCAGTGGCGGGACCAAGTACAATGAGCAGTTCTTC
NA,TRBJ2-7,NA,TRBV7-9,CASSLSGPEQYF,TGTGCCAGCAGCTTAAGTGGCCCCGAGCAGTACTTC
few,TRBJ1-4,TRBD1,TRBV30,CAWSSTGGAEKLFF,TGTGCCTGGAGTTCGACAGGGGGCGCGGAAAAACTGTTTTTT
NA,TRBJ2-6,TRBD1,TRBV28,CASSPRTGSGANVLTF,TGTGCCAGCAGTCCCCGGACAGGGTCTGGGGCCAACGTCCTGACTTTC
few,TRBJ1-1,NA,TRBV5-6,CASSFGAGGSGDTEAFF,NA
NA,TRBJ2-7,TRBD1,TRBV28,CASSFARTGTYEQYF,TGTGCCAGCAGTTTTGCGCGGACAGGGACCTACGAGCAGTACTTC
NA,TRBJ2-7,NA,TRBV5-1,CASSLGLASYEQYF,TGCGCCAGCAGCTTGGGTCTAGCGTCCTACGAGCAGTACTTC
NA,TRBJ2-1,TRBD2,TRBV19,CASSRRGEPYNEQFF,TGTGCCAGTAGTCGCCGGGGGGAACCCTACAATGAGCAGTTCTTC
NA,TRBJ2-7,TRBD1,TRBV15,CATSRDRANEQYF,TGTGCCACCAGCCGGGACAGGGCAAACGAGCAGTACTTC
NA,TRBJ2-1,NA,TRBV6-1,CAIKSGDAGAGEQFF,TGTGCCATAAAGAGCGGCGATGCGGGGGCCGGTGAGCAGTTCTTC
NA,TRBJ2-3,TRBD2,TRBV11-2,CASSLESGGQDTQYF,TGTGCCAGCAGCTTAGAATCGGGGGGTCAAGATACGCAGTATTTT
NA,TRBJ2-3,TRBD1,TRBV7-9,CASSPHLGTGVTDTQYF,TGTGCCAGCAGCCCTCATCTAGGGACAGGGGTCACAGATACGCAGTATTTT
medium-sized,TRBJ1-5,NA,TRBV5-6,CASSFRDKGPNQPQHF,TGTGCCAGCAGCTTTCGGGACAAGGGCCCGAATCAGCCCCAGCATTTT